This T cell receptor (beta chain) was documented in a study of cytomegalovirus exposure and HLA in healthy donors. Points from the study as a whole: Rare TCR sequences dominated, though some public TCRs recurred in many donors. Clusters of TCRs from the first cohort tended to co-occur in the 100 to 150 validation repertoires (as a later analysis found). Specificity for CMV antigens was confirmed in vitro for a few of the CMV-associated chains.

The CDR3 is 12 amino acids. V lost 7 bases and J 6 bases, leaving 11 bases between the germline ends. Germline CDR1 reads SNHLY; CDR2 reads FYNNEI. Profiled with immunoSEQ multiplex PCR; TCRdb holds only in-frame clones, not every one. The sample consists of some 290,000 clones, 88% of them appearing once. The count of this clone is one. What it binds is not known. The clonotype was recovered from a man aged 30 to 39 in good health and CMV-seronegative. Specimen: PBMCs. The chain links TRBV2 to TRBJ2-3, with a weak D call TRBD1 (6 bases). This CDR3 is CASIGTKDTQYF. The DNA of the CDR3 is TGTGCCAGCATTGGGACAAAGGATACGCAGTATTTT.